A selection of T cell receptor beta chains follows, all from one sample in a study of cytomegalovirus exposure and HLA in healthy donors. Assay: immunoSEQ multiplex PCR; the TCRdb copy retains only in-frame clones and omits some. The profile shows about 160,000 clones, around 80% of them singletons. Sequencing was carried out using PBMCs. The receptors stem from a man between 40 and 49 years old in good health and CMV-seronegative. CDR3s include the opening cysteine and the closing phenylalanine or tryptophan. The order of the fields is clone size, J gene, D gene, V gene, CDR3 protein, CDR3 DNA. A D gene is named only where the DNA matches it firmly. Rows may omit the clone size; those that give it use once, few, many or a size class.

once,TRBJ1-5,NA,TRBV28,CASRLRGGSNQPQHF,TGTGCCAGCAGGCTTCGCGGGGGAAGCAATCAGCCCCAGCATTTT
NA,TRBJ1-2,TRBD1,TRBV5-1,CASSLELGDRGGGYTF,TGCGCCAGCAGCTTGGAACTCGGGGACAGGGGCGGGGGCTACACCTTC
NA,TRBJ2-2,NA,TRBV11-2,CASSLPITGELFF,TGTGCCAGCAGCTTGCCTATCACCGGGGAGCTGTTTTTT
NA,TRBJ1-1,NA,TRBV5-1,CASSLGSGRVTEAFF,TGCGCCAGCAGCTTGGGTTCAGGGAGGGTCACTGAAGCTTTCTTT
NA,TRBJ1-1,TRBD1,TRBV2,CASSRTGDMNTEAFF,TGTGCCAGTTCAAGGACAGGAGATATGAACACTGAAGCTTTCTTT
NA,TRBJ2-3,NA,TRBV28,CASRGQSQTDTQYF,TGTGCCAGCAGGGGGCAGAGCCAAACAGATACGCAGTATTTT
NA,TRBJ1-5,TRBD1,TRBV30,CAWNRGRGSNQPQHF,TGTGCCTGGAATAGGGGGCGGGGTAGCAATCAGCCCCAGCATTTT
NA,TRBJ1-5,NA,TRBV27,CASSLWPPKYSNQPQHF,TGTGCCAGCAGTTTATGGCCGCCCAAGTATAGCAATCAGCCCCAGCATTTT
NA,TRBJ2-7,NA,TRBV7-8,CASGWTGRVYEQYF,TGTGCCAGCGGATGGACAGGGAGGGTCTACGAGCAGTACTTC
once,TRBJ2-5,TRBD1,TRBV18,CASSPQGAEETQYF,TGTGCCAGCTCTCCACAGGGGGCTGAAGAGACCCAGTACTTC
NA,TRBJ1-1,NA,TRBV5-4,CASSLLAGPNTEAFF,TGTGCCAGCAGCCTCCTCGCGGGGCCGAACACTGAAGCTTTCTTT
NA,TRBJ1-2,NA,TRBV5-4,CASSLTGTNYGYTF,TGTGCCAGCAGCTTAACAGGGACAAACTATGGCTACACCTTC
NA,TRBJ2-7,NA,TRBV9,CASSVGVAGLNEQYF,TGTGCCAGCAGCGTAGGGGTTGCAGGGCTCAACGAGCAGTACTTC
NA,TRBJ1-5,TRBD1,TRBV19,CASSIRGGARQPQHF,TGTGCCAGTAGTATTCGAGGGGGCGCCCGTCAGCCCCAGCATTTT
NA,TRBJ1-1,TRBD1,TRBV28,CASSRVAGQGNTEAFF,TGTGCCAGCAGCCGCGTTGCGGGACAGGGGAACACTGAAGCTTTCTTT
NA,TRBJ2-2,TRBD2,TRBV7-8,CASSWGTSGTGELFF,TGTGCCAGCAGCTGGGGGACTAGCGGAACCGGGGAGCTGTTTTTT
NA,TRBJ1-2,NA,TRBV4-1,CASTRQDSQSFYGYTF,TGCGCCAGCACCCGCCAAGACAGTCAGAGCTTCTATGGCTACACCTTC
NA,TRBJ1-1,NA,TRBV5-6,CASSLAQGLEAFF,TGTGCCAGCAGCTTGGCTCAGGGTCTTGAAGCTTTCTTT
NA,TRBJ1-6,TRBD1,TRBV18,CASSPGTGGFNSPLHF,TGTGCCAGCTCACCAGGGACAGGCGGCTTTAATTCACCCCTCCACTTT
NA,TRBJ1-1,NA,TRBV14,CASSQEGPLNTEAFF,TGTGCCAGCAGCCAAGAGGGGCCCTTAAACACTGAAGCTTTCTTT
NA,TRBJ2-1,TRBD2,TRBV5-1,CASSPGGGSSGGSEQFF,TGCGCCAGCAGCCCGGGTGGGGGGTCCAGCGGGGGGTCTGAGCAGTTCTTC
NA,TRBJ2-3,TRBD2,TRBV4-1,CASSPTSGGPDTQYF,TGCGCCAGCAGCCCAACTAGCGGGGGGCCAGATACGCAGTATTTT
NA,TRBJ2-2,TRBD1,TRBV2,CASIRDSPTGELFF,TGTGCCAGCATACGGGACAGTCCTACCGGGGAGCTGTTTTTT
NA,TRBJ2-7,NA,TRBV6-1,CAIRIDRSYYEQYF,TGTGCCATCAGGATCGACAGATCTTATTACGAGCAGTACTTC
NA,TRBJ2-1,TRBD2,TRBV19,CASSTLAGVYNEQFF,TGTGCCAGTAGTACATTAGCGGGCGTCTACAATGAGCAGTTCTTC
NA,TRBJ2-7,NA,TRBV23-1,CASSHNAGSYEQYF,TGCGCCAGCAGTCACAATGCGGGCTCCTACGAGCAGTACTTC
NA,TRBJ2-7,NA,TRBV7-2,CASSLEVNRVSEQYF,TGTGCCAGCAGCTTAGAGGTTAACAGGGTGAGCGAGCAGTACTTC
few,TRBJ1-1,NA,TRBV2,CASSEALGTEAFF,TGTGCCAGCAGTGAAGCACTAGGGACTGAAGCTTTCTTT
once,TRBJ2-5,TRBD2,TRBV7-6,CASSLSGGKETQYF,TGTGCCAGCAGCCTCAGCGGGGGAAAAGAGACCCAGTACTTC
NA,TRBJ2-1,TRBD2,TRBV9,CASSASGGGEQFF,TGTGCCAGCAGCGCTTCGGGGGGAGGTGAGCAGTTCTTC
NA,TRBJ1-1,NA,TRBV5-1,CASSLVGEGMNTEAFF,TGCGCCAGCAGCTTGGTAGGGGAGGGCATGAACACTGAAGCTTTCTTT
NA,TRBJ2-5,NA,TRBV11-3,CASSLNAGAGETQYF,TGTGCCAGCAGCTTAAATGCGGGGGCAGGGGAGACCCAGTACTTC
NA,TRBJ1-1,NA,TRBV29-1,CSVEGRQMNTEAFF,TGCAGCGTTGAAGGACGACAGATGAACACTGAAGCTTTCTTT
NA,TRBJ2-3,NA,TRBV13,CASSQTRETDRYTQYF,TGTGCCAGCAGCCAGACTAGGGAGACAGACCGATATACGCAGTATTTT
NA,TRBJ1-5,TRBD1,TRBV28,CASSLQGAGQPQHF,TGTGCCAGCAGTTTACAGGGGGCAGGACAGCCCCAGCATTTT
NA,TRBJ2-7,NA,TRBV27,CASSTTEPGKTQQYF,TGTGCCAGCAGTACCACCGAGCCCGGTAAAACCCAGCAGTACTTC
NA,TRBJ2-7,TRBD1,TRBV4-2,CASSQVSGQGISYEQYF,TGTGCCAGCAGCCAAGTGTCGGGACAGGGGATTTCCTACGAGCAGTACTTC
once,TRBJ2-5,NA,TRBV14,CASSSHQGREQYF,TGTGCCAGCAGCAGTCACCAGGGGAGGGAGCAGTACTTC
NA,TRBJ2-7,NA,TRBV29-1,CSVVSGSYEQYF,TGCAGCGTTGTCTCAGGCTCCTACGAGCAGTACTTC
NA,TRBJ2-7,TRBD1,TRBV2,CASSGGRQGSEQYF,TGTGCCAGCAGCGGAGGACGACAGGGAAGCGAGCAGTACTTC
NA,TRBJ2-3,NA,TRBV4-1,CASSQAHKGGTDTQYF,TGCGCCAGCAGCCAAGCCCACAAAGGGGGCACAGATACGCAGTATTTT
NA,TRBJ1-6,TRBD1,TRBV7-3,CASSLTGTGRSPLHF,TGTGCCAGCAGCTTAACCGGGACAGGGCGATCACCCCTCCACTTT
NA,TRBJ1-5,NA,TRBV19,CASSIDRASNQPQHF,TGTGCCAGTAGTATAGACAGGGCAAGCAATCAGCCCCAGCATTTT